The 21 T cell receptor beta chains below come from one sample, sequenced in a study of blood T cell repertoires in COVID-19. TCRdb's copy holds only in-frame clones and misses some; the assay was immunoSEQ multiplex PCR. This sample has about 250,000 clones, with around 80% found just once. The specimen was PBMCs or T cells enriched from blood (not recorded which). Receptor source: a man between 35 and 55 years old who had been exposed to COVID-19.

V is TRBV7-9 and J is TRBJ2-3; TRBD2 agrees at 7 bases. V trimming: 5 bases; J trimming: 4 bases; junction bases outside the gene matches: 12. Germline values: CDR1 SEHNR, CDR2 FQNEAQ (reference sequence). This CDR3 region has 16 residues. The CDR3: CASSPGGAAAADTQYF. The DNA of the CDR3 is TGTGCCAGCAGCCCGGGAGGAGCGGCCGCCGCAGATACGCAGTATTTT.

The chain uses TRBV2 and TRBJ1-1; D gene uncertain. Trimming took off 4 bases at V and 1 base at J, with 10 bases between the two ends. Germline assignment: CDR1 SNHLY and CDR2 FYNNEI. The CDR3 has 14 amino acids. In DNA, the CDR3 is TGTGCCAGCAGTGTCCGCACTGCGAACACTGAAGCTTTCTTT. Translation: CASSVRTANTEAFF. Variable domain in full (rest from reference TRBV2 and TRBJ1-1): EPEVTQTPSHQVTQMGQEVILRCVPISNHLYFYWYRQILGQKVEFLVSFYNNEISEKSEIFDDQFSVERPDGSNFTLKIRSTKLEDSAMYFCASSVRTANTEAFFGQGTRLTVV.

V and J are TRBV11-3 and TRBJ2-3; TRBD2 agrees at 14 bases. Germline CDR1 SGHNT, CDR2 YENEEA. The CDR3 loop spans 16 amino acids. J was trimmed by 3 bases and V by 4 bases; bases with no gene match: 3. The CDR3 DNA sequence: TGTGCCAGCAGCTCCGGACTAGCGGGAGGAACAGATACGCAGTATTTT. Residues: CASSSGLAGGTDTQYF.

On this clone: The same CDR3 is also encoded by other DNA sequences in this sample. The gene calls are TRBV11-3 and TRBJ2-1, with 10 bases aligning to TRBD2. The CDR3 has 16 amino acids. The junction had 10 bases not matched to a gene; V was cut back by 5 bases and J by 6 bases. The germline gives CDR1 SGHNT, CDR2 YENEEA. The CDR3 loop is CASSLKSASGSNEQFF. CDR3 bases: TGTGCCAGCAGCCTCAAGAGCGCTAGCGGGAGCAATGAGCAGTTCTTC.

The chain uses TRBV11-2 and TRBJ2-7; D might be TRBD2 (6 bases). V lost 3 bases and J 6 bases, leaving 9 bases between the germline ends. Per germline, CDR1 SGHAT and CDR2 FQNNGV. The length of the CDR3 is 12 residues. The CDR3, as DNA: TGTGCCAGCAGCTTTAGTAGCGGCGAGCAGTACTTC. Translated, it gives CASSFSSGEQYF.

The rearrangement joins TRBV7-9 to TRBJ1-6; 7 bases align to TRBD1. CDR1 is SEHNR and CDR2 is FQNEAQ in the germline V gene (reference sequence). Germline trimming cut 3 bases from V and 7 bases from J; bases unmatched to any gene: 3. The CDR3 sequence is 14 residues long. The DNA for the CDR3 is TGTGCCAGCAGCTTGGGACAGCCAAATTCACCCCTCCACTTT. Amino acids: CASSLGQPNSPLHF. The whole variable domain, filled in from reference TRBV7-9 and TRBJ1-6, reads DTGVSQNPRHKITKRGQNVTFRCDPISEHNRLYWYRQTLGQGPEFLTYFQNEAQLEKSRLLSDRFSAERPKGSFSTLEIQRTEQGDSAMYLCASSLGQPNSPLHFGNGTRLTVT.

The V call is TRBV7-2, the J call TRBJ1-5, with D unresolved. This CDR3 spans 15 amino acids. The V gene lost 4 bases and the J gene lost 3 bases, with 13 bases spanning the gap. From germline, CDR1 is SGHTA and CDR2 FQGNSA. CDR3 nucleotides: TGTGCCAGCAGCTCACAATCGGAGTCCAATCAGCCCCAGCATTTT. Amino acid sequence: CASSSQSESNQPQHF.

This rearrangement joins TRBV7-2 to TRBJ2-1; D gene uncertain. Germline CDR1 SGHTA, CDR2 FQGNSA. This CDR3 is built from 17 residues. Trimming left V 4 bases short and J 0 bases short, with 16 bases between. CDR3: CASSSLSTWSSYNEQFF. In DNA, the CDR3 is TGTGCCAGCAGCTCCCTTTCCACTTGGAGCTCCTACAATGAGCAGTTCTTC.

The chain combines TRBV9 with TRBJ2-1; 7 nucleotides line up with TRBD2. From germline, CDR1 is SGDLS and CDR2 YYNGEE. Losses at the gene ends were 5 bases for V and 0 bases for J; bases not matched to a gene: 5. CDR3 length: 15 amino acids. The CDR3 reads CASSLAGSSYNEQFF. The CDR3 nucleotides are TGTGCCAGCAGTTTAGCGGGTAGCTCCTACAATGAGCAGTTCTTC.

This chain uses TRBV5-6 with TRBJ2-1; 9 nucleotides align to TRBD1. The CDR3 has 14 residues. J was trimmed by 8 bases and V by 2 bases; bases with no gene match: 5. Per the germline V gene, CDR1 is SGHDT and CDR2 is YYEEEE. CDR3 region: CASSFGTGSDEQFF. The CDR3 DNA reads TGTGCCAGCAGCTTCGGGACAGGGAGTGATGAGCAGTTCTTC.

This clone has just a few counts. The chain joins TRBV2 to TRBJ1-1, with D uncertain. CDR1 SNHLY and CDR2 FYNNEI come from the germline V gene. V gave up 1 base and J gave up 1 base, with 13 bases separating them. CDR3 size: 16 residues. CDR3 protein: CASSEDSGPGNTEAFF. For the CDR3, the DNA is TGTGCCAGCAGTGAAGACAGCGGGCCTGGGAACACTGAAGCTTTCTTT. Variable domain in full (rest from reference TRBV2 and TRBJ1-1): EPEVTQTPSHQVTQMGQEVILRCVPISNHLYFYWYRQILGQKVEFLVSFYNNEISEKSEIFDDQFSVERPDGSNFTLKIRSTKLEDSAMYFCASSEDSGPGNTEAFFGQGTRLTVV.

The chain combines TRBV5-1 with TRBJ1-1, with a tentative D call TRBD1 (5 bases). V lost 1 base and J lost 3, with 19 bases in between. Per germline, CDR1 SGHRS and CDR2 YFSETQ. This CDR3 comprises 17 residues. The CDR3 region is CASSLSGRTPLDTEAFF. The CDR3 bases are TGCGCCAGCAGCTTGAGTGGGCGGACACCTTTGGACACTGAAGCTTTCTTT.

This chain connects TRBV7-2 to TRBJ2-7; D not certain. This CDR3 comprises 13 residues. Germline V gene lookup returns CDR1 SGHTA and CDR2 FQGNSA. The germline V and J ends were trimmed by 4 bases and 2 bases, with 9 bases remaining between them. The chain's CDR3 is CASSSQQAYEQYF. CDR3 in DNA: TGTGCCAGCAGCTCTCAGCAGGCCTACGAGCAGTACTTC.

J is TRBJ1-2 and V is TRBV30, with TRBD1 matching over 7 bases. The V gene's germline CDR1 is GTSNPN and CDR2 SVGIG (reference sequence). With V trimmed by 3 bases and J by 6 bases, 4 bases remained unmatched. The CDR3 length is 12 residues. The CDR3 nucleotides are TGTGCCTGGAGGGGGGACAGTCATGGCTACACCTTC. As protein: CAWRGDSHGYTF.

The genes are TRBV5-4 and TRBJ1-1; D unresolved. CDR1 and CDR2 (germline): SGHNT, YYREEE (reference sequence). CDR3 length: 12 amino acids. V lost 4 bases, J lost 13 bases, and 17 bases lay in between. For the CDR3, the DNA is TGTGCCAGCAGCCTACCGGGAAGATCAGGTTTCTTT. It translates to CASSLPGRSGFF.

This chain joins TRBV12-5 and TRBJ2-4, with D possibly being TRBD1 (5 bases). The CDR3 loop spans 15 amino acids. Between the trimmed V and J ends, which lost 7 bases and 7 bases, there was a span of 20 bases. Germline V gene lookup returns CDR1 LGHNT and CDR2 FRNRAP. CDR3 loop: CASDVPGQGLNIQYF. CDR3 nucleotides: TGTGCTAGTGACGTACCCGGGCAGGGTCTCAACATTCAGTACTTC.

The V call is TRBV27, the J call TRBJ1-2; D may be TRBD1 (5 bases). The CDR3 runs 15 residues. V lost 3 bases, J lost 2 bases, and 13 bases lay in between. Germline assignment: CDR1 MNHEY and CDR2 SMNVEV (reference sequence). CDR3 residues: CASSFDRLLNYGYTF. CDR3 bases: TGTGCCAGCAGTTTTGACAGACTTTTAAACTATGGCTACACCTTC.

The chain carries TRBV6-5 and TRBJ2-1; D unresolved. Germline CDR1 is MNHEY and CDR2 is SVGAGI. This CDR3 has 14 amino acids. Trimming took 11 bases from V and 0 from J, leaving 14 bases between them. CDR3 sequence (DNA): TGTGCCGTCCGAGGAGTCCGCTCCTACAATGAGCAGTTCTTC. This sequence encodes CAVRGVRSYNEQFF.

The genes are TRBV19 and TRBJ1-5; 8 bases match TRBD1. V was pared by 9 bases and J by 6 bases, with 10 bases of the junction left unmatched. The length of the CDR3 is 14 residues. Germline CDR1 is LNHDA and CDR2 is SQIVND (reference sequence). The DNA for the CDR3 is TGTGCCAGCGGACAGGGAAACCCGCTTCAGCCCCAGCATTTT. The encoded protein is CASGQGNPLQPQHF.

V is TRBV7-9 and J is TRBJ2-1, with D possibly being TRBD2 (6 bases). The CDR3 spans 13 residues. Germline-derived CDR1 and CDR2 are SEHNR and FQNEAQ (reference sequence). V was pared by 0 bases and J by 15 bases, with 15 bases between. CDR3 in DNA: TGTGCCAGCAGCTTAGCTGGACCGGGAGCGGGGTTCTTC. Translating it yields CASSLAGPGAGFF.

The rearrangement links TRBV6-1 to TRBJ2-1, with 9 bases identical to TRBD2. CDR3 length: 19 residues. Germline values: CDR1 MNHNS, CDR2 SASEGT. The trim removed 4 bases at V and 0 bases at J, leaving 13 bases unmatched. Here the CDR3 reads CASSGAGGPSRSSYNEQFF. The DNA for the CDR3 is TGTGCCAGCAGTGGGGCGGGAGGGCCTTCTCGTAGCTCCTACAATGAGCAGTTCTTC.